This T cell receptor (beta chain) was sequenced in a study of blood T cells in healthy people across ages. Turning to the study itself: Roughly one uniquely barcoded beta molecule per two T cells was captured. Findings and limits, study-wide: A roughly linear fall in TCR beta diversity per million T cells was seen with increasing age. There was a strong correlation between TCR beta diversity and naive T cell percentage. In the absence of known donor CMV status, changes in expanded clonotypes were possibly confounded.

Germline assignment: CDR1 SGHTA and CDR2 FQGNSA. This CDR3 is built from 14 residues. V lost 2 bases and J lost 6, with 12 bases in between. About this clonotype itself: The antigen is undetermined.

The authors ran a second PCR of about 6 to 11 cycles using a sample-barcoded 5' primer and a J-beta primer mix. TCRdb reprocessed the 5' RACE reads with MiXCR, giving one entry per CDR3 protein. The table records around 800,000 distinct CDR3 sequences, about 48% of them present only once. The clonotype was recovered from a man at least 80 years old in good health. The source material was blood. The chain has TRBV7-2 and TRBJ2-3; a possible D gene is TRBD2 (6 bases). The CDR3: CASSLRTREDTQYF. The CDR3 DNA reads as TGTGCCAGCAGCTTAAGAACCCGGGAGGATACGCAGTATTTT.